This TCR beta chain was sequenced during a study of T cell responses to AZD1222 COVID-19 vaccine. TCRdb keeps only in-frame clones here, not all; method: immunoSEQ multiplex PCR. The table records about 130,000 clones, 92% of them present only once. J gave up 0 bases and V 3 bases, and 4 bases lay outside the gene matches. This CDR3 spans 15 amino acids. CDR1 and CDR2 (germline): MGHRA, YSYEKL. The chain couples TRBV4-1 to TRBJ2-7; 8 bases are shared with TRBD1. This TCR came from an adult in good health. The sequencing used peripheral blood, collected on day 0 of AZD1222 vaccination. The CDR3 spells CASSQRTGNSYEQYF. CDR3 nucleotide sequence: TGCGCCAGCAGCCAGAGGACAGGGAACTCCTACGAGCAGTACTTC.